This T cell receptor beta chain was observed in a study of blood T cell repertoires in COVID-19. Study at large: PBMCs, B-cell-depleted T cells, or T cells provided the cDNA or gDNA that made up the material.

Study processing details: It was from reference gene primer amplification that nucleated cell counts were estimated. The method was immunoSEQ multiplex PCR; TCRdb's version includes in-frame clones alone and lacks a portion of them. V, J and clone size derive from that table, while D and trimming were established from the DNA sequence. Found here are 110,000 or so clones, approximately 84% of them singletons; the top ten hold 3.4%. The CDR3 is 15 amino acids. CDR1 is MGHRA and CDR2 is YSYEKL in the germline V gene. The ends lost 1 base at V and 4 bases at J; junction bases unmatched: 6. Sequenced: peripheral blood. The chain combines TRBV4-1 with TRBJ1-1; 7 bases are a match to TRBD1. This receptor was obtained from a man aged 40-50 years with acute or convalescent COVID-19. The chain's CDR3 is CASSQVPTGVTEAFF. CDR3 DNA: TGCGCCAGCAGCCAAGTCCCCACAGGGGTCACTGAAGCTTTCTTT.